This T cell receptor beta chain stems from a study of regulatory T cells in long-lasting Graves disease. Study-wide context: Antithyroid drug use was under 3 months in newly diagnosed Graves' patients.

General observations from the study: Favored gene segments in persistent disease were TRBV28, TRBJ1-2 and TRBJ2-5. Investigators studied peripheral blood only, not thyroid tissue.

Worth noting for this clonotype: The antigen remains unidentified.

Building the TCR beta libraries relied on iRepertoire HTBI primers, and CDR3 regions underwent Arm-PCR. Using its own MiXCR run on the multiplex PCR reads, TCRdb lists one record per CDR3 protein. Here the sample spans around 500,000 distinct CDR3 sequences, about 11% being singletons. The CDR3 length is 10 residues. Germline-derived CDR1 and CDR2 are SGHNT and YENEEA. The V end was cut by 11 bases, the J end by 7 bases, with 11 bases between. The sample's time point: newly diagnosed GD, antithyroid drugs for less than 3 months. Following extraction of RNA from PBMCs, that RNA was used to make the TCR library. These same data were also listed under a study on T cells in Graves' hyperthyroidism and ophthalmopathy. That source notes: Graves' hyperthyroidism without ophthalmopathy progression within 18 months was termed stable.

The source material was peripheral blood mononuclear cells (PBMCs), sampled at new diagnosis, from a patient treated with antithyroid drugs. The source is a woman aged 25 to 45 with Graves disease. The chain links TRBV11-3 to TRBJ1-1; no definite D call. Written as DNA, the CDR3 is TGTGCCTGGAATGGTCTTGAAGCTTTCTTT. It yields the protein CAWNGLEAFF.